The TCR beta chain described here comes from a study of beta chain features in type 1 diabetes. The germline V gene has CDR1 SQVTM and CDR2 ANQGSEA. This CDR3 has 13 amino acids. Trimming cost V 4 bases and J 0 bases, with 9 bases left between them. The whole isolated RNA underwent reverse transcription, so sequencing captured expressed TCRB transcripts. Profiling relied on immunoSEQ multiplex PCR, and the TCRdb table lists in-frame clones only, not all of them. The sample contains around 150,000 clones, about 8.5% of which appear only once. Sequences were obtained from central memory CD4+ T cells from blood. This receptor was identified in a man aged 18 to 30 in good health. The V call is TRBV29-1, the J call TRBJ1-1; D is ambiguous. The CDR3 nucleotides read TGCAGCGTTGCTAGCACAGTGAACACTGAAGCTTTCTTT. Translating it yields CSVASTVNTEAFF.